The sequence of this T cell receptor beta chain was determined in a study of glioma-infiltrating T cells after dendritic cell vaccination. About the research overall: Treatment, given 2003 to 2012, was autologous tumor lysate-pulsed dendritic cell vaccination. At biweekly intervals, patients got three intradermal dendritic cell vaccine injections.

CDR1 and CDR2 (germline): LNHDA, SQIVND (reference sequence). Trimming stripped 7 bases from V and 6 bases from J, with 13 bases between. The CDR3 has 13 amino acids. Primers: 60 V beta forward and 13 J beta reverse. Only in-frame clones appear in the TCRdb table, and some are missing; sequencing was by immunoSEQ multiplex PCR. Seen here are some 73,000 clones, roughly 82% observed once, and the top ten hold around 2.3%. This clone was detected a few times. The V and J genes are TRBV19 and TRBJ1-5, with D possibly being TRBD1 (6 bases). This sample comprised blood, obtained before dendritic cell vaccination. This TCR was recovered from a human donor with glioblastoma. The chain's CDR3 is CASNREGVQPQHF. CDR3 bases: TGTGCCAGTAACAGGGAAGGGGTTCAGCCCCAGCATTTT. The complete variable domain, with remaining parts taken from reference TRBV19 and TRBJ1-5, reads DGGITQSPKYLFRKEGQNVTLSCEQNLNHDAMYWYRQDPGQGLRLIYYSQIVNDFQKGDIAEGYSVSREKKESFPLTVTSAQKNPTAFYLCASNREGVQPQHFGDGTRLSIL.